One sample yielded the 19 T cell receptor beta chains listed below, sequenced in a study of T cell repertoires in cytomegalovirus infection. Their recognized antigens are unknown. TCRdb re-derived calls from the reads in MiXCR, one entry per CDR3 protein. The data contain about 570,000 distinct CDR3 sequences, over 35% of them seen just once; the ten biggest clones take up 48%. The sample here was cultured PBMCs, taken from culture after CMV antigen stimulation. The origin of the receptors is a human donor in good health (CMV status not recorded). Some clones in this sample may be carry-over from other donors' samples.

The rearrangement joins TRBV19 to TRBJ2-4; D is uncertain. The germline V gene has CDR1 LNHDA and CDR2 SQIVND (reference sequence). This CDR3 has 13 amino acids. Trimming pared 5 bases from V and 3 bases from J, leaving 8 bases between. The CDR3 DNA reads TGTGCCAGTAGTCAGGCAGACAAAAACATTCAGTACTTC. Translation: CASSQADKNIQYF.

This clonotype appeared a few times. V usage is TRBV7-2 and J usage is TRBJ2-1; TRBD2 matches 11 bases. The CDR3 covers 17 residues. J lost 4 bases, V lost 0 bases, and 5 bases had no gene match. The germline gives CDR1 SGHTA, CDR2 FQGNSA. CDR3 residues: CASSLAQTSGDYNEQFF. CDR3 in DNA: TGTGCCAGCAGCTTAGCACAGACTAGCGGGGATTACAATGAGCAGTTCTTC.

The V and J genes are TRBV7-2 and TRBJ2-6; D gene uncertain. The CDR3 is 16 amino acids. Germline V gives CDR1 SGHTA, CDR2 FQGNSA. Between the trimmed V and J ends, which lost 2 bases and 4 bases, there was a span of 12 bases. CDR3 DNA sequence: TGTGCCAGCAGCTTAACTGGCGCTTACGGGGCCAACGTCCTGACTTTC. Protein: CASSLTGAYGANVLTF.

CDR3 coding DNA: TGTGCCAGTAGTATAATTCCCGGTGGGGTCTACGAGCAGTACTTC. Translated, it gives CASSIIPGGVYEQYF. This chain links TRBV19 with TRBJ2-7, with D hard to call. The V gene's germline CDR1 is LNHDA and CDR2 SQIVND (reference sequence). The V gene lost 2 bases and the J gene lost 3 bases, with 14 bases spanning the gap. CDR3 length: 15 residues.

The rearrangement joins TRBV11-2 to TRBJ1-6; TRBD1 aligns across 7 bases. The V segment lost 5 bases and the J segment 9 bases; nucleotides outside the gene matches: 7. CDR3 length equals 14 residues. Germline values: CDR1 SGHAT, CDR2 FQNNGV. This CDR3 reads CASSGHQGVSPLHF. The CDR3 nucleotides read TGTGCCAGCAGCGGACACCAGGGGGTTTCACCCCTCCACTTT.

This chain connects TRBV6-1 to TRBJ1-5; TRBD1 matches 7 bases. The ends lost 7 bases at V and 2 bases at J; junction bases unmatched: 14. Germline V CDR1 and CDR2: MNHNS, SASEGT. The CDR3 sequence is 17 residues long. CDR3 DNA: TGTGCCAGCACCCCGCCCTGGCCAGGGGGAGGCAATCAGCCCCAGCATTTT. Translated: CASTPPWPGGGNQPQHF.

The chain recombines TRBV19 with TRBJ2-7, with 9 nucleotides matching TRBD1. CDR3 length: 15 amino acids. Germline values: CDR1 LNHDA, CDR2 SQIVND (reference sequence). With 5 bases clipped from V and 4 bases from J, the junction kept 9 bases outside the gene matches. CDR3 nucleotides: TGTGCCAGTAGTTTTTCGGGACAGGGTAAATACGAGCAGTACTTC. Encoded protein: CASSFSGQGKYEQYF.

The J gene is TRBJ2-7, the V gene TRBV6-1; D ambiguous. The CDR3 runs 13 residues. Trimming stripped 5 bases from V and 3 bases from J, with 11 bases between. Germline V gives CDR1 MNHNS, CDR2 SASEGT. The CDR3 sequence is CASSQVTGYEQYF. In DNA, the CDR3 is TGTGCCAGCAGTCAAGTGACGGGCTACGAGCAGTACTTC.

The rearrangement joins TRBV7-2 to TRBJ1-6, with D unclear. Looked up from germline, CDR1 is SGHTA and CDR2 is FQGNSA. The ends were cut back, 5 bases at V and 0 bases at J, with 14 bases in the middle. This CDR3 region has 17 residues. The CDR3 DNA reads TGTGCCAGCAGCCTAAGGAGTGGGAGCTCCTATAATTCACCCCTCCACTTT. It codes for CASSLRSGSSYNSPLHF. The complete variable domain, with remaining parts taken from reference TRBV7-2 and TRBJ1-6, reads GAGVSQSPSNKVTEKGKDVELRCDPISGHTALYWYRQSLGQGLEFLIYFQGNSAPDKSGLPSDRFSAERTGGSVSTLTIQRTQQEDSAVYLCASSLRSGSSYNSPLHFGNGTRLTVT.

The gene calls are TRBV20-1 and TRBJ1-6; tentative D call: TRBD1 (5 bases). V shed 5 bases and J shed 0 bases, with 20 bases lying between them. The CDR3 spans 18 residues. The V gene's germline CDR1 is DFQATT and CDR2 SNEGSKA (reference sequence). The DNA of the CDR3 is TGCAGTGCTTCCCGATACCGGGACTCTAGCTCCTATAATTCACCCCTCCACTTT. Amino acid sequence: CSASRYRDSSSYNSPLHF.

The chain recombines TRBV7-8 with TRBJ1-5, with 8 nucleotides matching TRBD1. The CDR3 runs 15 residues. In germline, CDR1 is SGHVS, CDR2 FQNEAQ. V gave up 5 bases and J gave up 5 bases; unmatched junction bases: 8. The CDR3 DNA reads as TGTGCCAGCAGCCCAAGGTCAGGGGGCCATCAGCCCCAGCATTTT. This translates into CASSPRSGGHQPQHF.

The rearrangement joins TRBV7-2 to TRBJ2-1, with D unresolved. Trimming removed 3 bases from V and 0 bases from J, with 12 bases in between. Germline V gives CDR1 SGHTA, CDR2 FQGNSA. The CDR3 totals 16 residues. CDR3 nucleotides: TGTGCCAGCAGCTTTACAGCGTTGAGCTCCTACAATGAGCAGTTCTTC. It encodes CASSFTALSSYNEQFF.

The gene calls are TRBV7-2 and TRBJ1-6; TRBD1 is a possible D gene (5 bases). Per the germline V gene, CDR1 is SGHTA and CDR2 is FQGNSA. V was clipped by 0 bases and J by 9 bases, with 12 bases between them. CDR3 size: 15 residues. Here the CDR3 reads CASSLARRVSSPLHF. The DNA for the CDR3 is TGTGCCAGCAGCTTAGCGCGCAGGGTGAGTTCACCCCTCCACTTT. The entire variable domain, with the rest obtained from reference TRBV7-2 and TRBJ1-6, is as follows: GAGVSQSPSNKVTEKGKDVELRCDPISGHTALYWYRQSLGQGLEFLIYFQGNSAPDKSGLPSDRFSAERTGGSVSTLTIQRTQQEDSAVYLCASSLARRVSSPLHFGNGTRLTVT.

The V gene is TRBV6-2 or TRBV6-3, the J gene TRBJ2-7; 9 nucleotides match TRBD2. CDR1 MNHEY and CDR2 SVGEGT come from the germline V gene. J lost 1 base, V lost 0 bases, and 7 bases had no gene match. This CDR3 is built from 17 residues. The CDR3 sequence is CASSYSWLAGRSYEQYF. The CDR3, as DNA: TGTGCCAGCAGTTACTCGTGGCTAGCGGGAAGGTCCTACGAGCAGTACTTC.

This clonotype showed up just once. The rearrangement links TRBV20-1 to TRBJ2-3, with D perhaps TRBD1 (6 bases). Trimming left V 3 bases short and J 0 bases short, with 16 bases between. This CDR3 is 16 amino acids long. CDR1 is DFQATT, CDR2 SNEGSKA, per germline (reference sequence). CDR3 DNA sequence: TGCAGTGCTAGGGAGACTCGGACAGAGAGCACAGATACGCAGTATTTT. Translated: CSARETRTESTDTQYF.

The chain carries TRBV28 and TRBJ2-3, with D maybe TRBD2 (6 bases). From germline, CDR1 is MDHEN and CDR2 SYDVKM. The CDR3 covers 16 residues. Trimming cost V 3 bases and J 1 base, with 14 bases left between them. The chain's CDR3 is CASSFPGEAGTDTQYF. In DNA form, the CDR3 reads TGTGCCAGCAGTTTCCCGGGGGAAGCTGGCACAGATACGCAGTATTTT.

The genes are TRBV27 and TRBJ1-2; 8 bases fit TRBD1. The ends lost 6 bases at V and 4 bases at J; junction bases unmatched: 4. The CDR3 is 13 residues long. Looked up from germline, CDR1 is MNHEY and CDR2 is SMNVEV (reference sequence). This CDR3 reads CASSRGRVYGYTF. DNA of the CDR3: TGTGCCAGCAGCAGGGGGCGCGTCTATGGCTACACCTTC.

This chain links TRBV7-8 with TRBJ1-1; possible D gene TRBD1, 5 bases. V shed 1 base and J shed 10 bases, with 19 bases lying between them. The CDR3 is 15 residues long. Germline loops: CDR1 SGHVS, CDR2 FQNEAQ. The CDR3 reads CASSLGRAPRERAFF. DNA of the CDR3: TGTGCCAGCAGCTTAGGACGGGCCCCCAGGGAAAGAGCTTTCTTT.

The chain combines TRBV7-9 with TRBJ2-5; D possibly corresponds to TRBD2 (5 bases). The CDR3 has 13 residues. With 5 bases removed from V and 4 bases from J, the gap between germline ends came to 11 bases. The V gene's germline CDR1 is SEHNR and CDR2 FQNEAQ (reference sequence). The CDR3 here is CASSPAAGETQYF. The CDR3 DNA reads TGTGCCAGCAGCCCAGCGGCCGGAGAGACCCAGTACTTC.